The clone carrying this T cell receptor (beta chain) was picked up one time. Using immunoSEQ multiplex PCR, the repertoire was profiled, and TCRdb retains in-frame clones only, with some absent. This table holds 650,000 to 950,000 clones, roughly 85% found once. Germline-derived CDR1 and CDR2 are MDHEN and SYDVKM. Trimming shortened V by 7 bases and J by 4 bases, and 22 bases separated the two germline ends. The CDR3 has 16 residues. The record originates from a study of shared T cell receptors in the human thymus. This sample also appeared in a second study, on human thymus T cells. That paper adds: Donation was from healthy Finnish infants who were having corrective surgery that addressed congenital heart defects. Resected material from corrective heart surgery provided the thymus tissue analysed.

The chain joins TRBV28 to TRBJ1-2, with D unresolved. The receptor was derived from a girl less than two years old with a congenital heart defect. Sequencing input: thymocytes. The CDR3 DNA follows: TGTGCCAGCATCAATTTTCGGGTCGTCGGGTCCTATGGCTACACCTTC. Translating it yields CASINFRVVGSYGYTF.